Described below is a single T cell receptor (beta chain) sequence and its context. These data come from a study of blood T cell repertoires in COVID-19. Study-level information: The origin of the acute and convalescent COVID-19 samples was the United States, Italy and Spain. The analysed material was cDNA or gDNA that came from T cells, B-cell-depleted T cells, or PBMCs.

How the authors handled the data: It was from reference gene primer amplification that nucleated cell counts were estimated. The protocol was immunoSEQ multiplex PCR, while the TCRdb copy is restricted to in-frame clones and leaves out a portion. V and J calls plus clone size are reproduced from that table; the DNA served to infer D and trimming. The sample contains roughly 82,000 clones, around 80% of which appear only once. Germline CDR1 ENHRY, CDR2 SYGVKD. This CDR3 is 14 amino acids long. V lost 4 bases and J lost 0, with 7 bases in between. This sequence originates from a man in his sixties with acute or convalescent COVID-19. The rearrangement links TRBV10-3 to TRBJ1-5; possibly TRBD1 for D (5 bases). The material sequenced was peripheral blood. The CDR3 coding sequence is TGTGCCATCAGTGCAGGGAATAGCAATCAGCCCCAGCATTTT. This encodes CAISAGNSNQPQHF.